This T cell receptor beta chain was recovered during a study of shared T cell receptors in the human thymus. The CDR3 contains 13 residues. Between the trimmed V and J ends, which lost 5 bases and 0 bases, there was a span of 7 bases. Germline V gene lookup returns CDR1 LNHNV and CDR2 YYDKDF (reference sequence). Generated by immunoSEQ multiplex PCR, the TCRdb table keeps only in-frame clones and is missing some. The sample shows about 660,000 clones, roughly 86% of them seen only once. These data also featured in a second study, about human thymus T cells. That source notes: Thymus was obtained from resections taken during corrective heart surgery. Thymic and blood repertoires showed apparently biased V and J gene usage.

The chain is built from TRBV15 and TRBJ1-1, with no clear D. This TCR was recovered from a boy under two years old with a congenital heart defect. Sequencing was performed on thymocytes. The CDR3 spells CATSRTVNTEAFF. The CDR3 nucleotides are TGTGCCACCAGCCGTACAGTGAACACTGAAGCTTTCTTT.